The rows below give T cell receptor beta chains drawn from one sample of a study of siplizumab effects on memory and regulatory T cells. TCRdb's copy holds only in-frame clones and misses some; the assay was immunoSEQ multiplex PCR. This table holds roughly 100,000 clones, about 93% found once. The specimen sequenced was CD4+ T cells sorted from blood. The receptors were sampled from a human donor in good health. Each CDR3 is given with its conserved first and last residue. The D gene is left open where the match is weak. The size entry is marked missing in some rows and otherwise reads once, few, many or a size class.

TRBV25-1,TRBJ2-7,.,TRBD2,TGTGCCAGCAGGGGGTGGGAGGGCCACGAGCAGTACTTC,CASRGWEGHEQYF
TRBV11-2,TRBJ2-4,.,.,TGTGCCAGCAGCGCGGCGGGCTCCCCCAAAAACATTCAGTACTTC,CASSAAGSPKNIQYF
TRBV15,TRBJ2-3,.,.,TGTGCCACCAGCAGAGTATCGGGGCTAGTCACAGATACGCAGTATTTT,CATSRVSGLVTDTQYF
TRBV14,TRBJ2-1,.,TRBD2,TGTGCCAGCAGCCAAAGTATACTAGCGGGAGAATCCAACGATGAGCAGTTCTTC,CASSQSILAGESNDEQFF
TRBV5-1,TRBJ2-3,.,.,TGCGCCAGCAGCTTTGTTGGGAACGGTGCGGATACGCAGTATTTT,CASSFVGNGADTQYF
TRBV6-6,TRBJ1-5,.,TRBD1,TGTGCCACCCGATGGCAGGGGGGTAATCAGCCCCAGCATTTT,CATRWQGGNQPQHF
TRBV2,TRBJ2-3,.,.,TGTGCCAGCAGTCAATATAGGAAGGCCGGCACAGATACGCAGTATTTT,CASSQYRKAGTDTQYF
TRBV2,TRBJ1-2,medium-sized,.,TGTGCCAGCAGATTCGGGGGTAACTATGGCTACACCTTC,CASRFGGNYGYTF
TRBV5-1,TRBJ2-7,.,.,TGCGCCAGCAGCTTGGGGGGGCCCGACGAGCAGTACTTC,CASSLGGPDEQYF
TRBV6-6,TRBJ1-5,.,.,TGTGCCAGCAGTTACTCTCTCAAGCAAGGGCAGCCCCAGCATTTT,CASSYSLKQGQPQHF
TRBV7-2,TRBJ2-1,.,TRBD1,TGTGCCAGCAGTCCAGGACAGGTTTACAATGAGCAGTTCTTC,CASSPGQVYNEQFF
TRBV5-6,TRBJ2-5,.,TRBD1,TGTGCCAGCAGCGGTGGGACAGGGCGCATTCAAGAGACCCAGTACTTC,CASSGGTGRIQETQYF
TRBV28,TRBJ1-5,.,TRBD1,TGTGCCAGCAGTTACTCCGGGACAGCTAACAATCAGCCCCAGCATTTT,CASSYSGTANNQPQHF
TRBV7-9,TRBJ2-1,.,.,TGTGCCAGCAGCTTATGGGATTTTAGGTTTTCTAATGAGCAGTTCTTC,CASSLWDFRFSNEQFF
TRBV6-1,TRBJ1-3,.,.,TGTGCCAGCAGTCAAAGAAACACCATATATTTT,CASSQRNTIYF
TRBV18,TRBJ1-4,few,.,TGTGCCAGCTCACCAGAATTTCTTAAATGGACACCGGAAAAACTGTTTTTT,CASSPEFLKWTPEKLFF
TRBV5-1,TRBJ2-1,once,.,TGCGCCAGCAGCCCGGGAGTTGTAAGGAATGAGCAGTTCTTC,CASSPGVVRNEQFF
TRBV2,TRBJ1-2,.,.,TGTGCCAGCAGCCGGGCCCGATATGGCTACACCTTC,CASSRARYGYTF
TRBV30,TRBJ2-6,.,.,TGTGCCTGGAGCAGGACTGGGGCCAACGTCCTGACTTTC,CAWSRTGANVLTF
TRBV7-9,TRBJ2-7,once,.,TGTGCCAGCAGCTTTTCCGAACGGTACGAGCAGTACTTC,CASSFSERYEQYF
TRBV5-4,TRBJ2-7,.,.,TGTGCCAGCAGCAAAGCCGGGACGGGGGTCTACGAGCAGTACTTC,CASSKAGTGVYEQYF
TRBV5-1,TRBJ2-2,.,TRBD1,TGCGCCAGCAGCTTGGCAGGGGGCAACACCGGGGAGCTGTTTTTT,CASSLAGGNTGELFF
TRBV28,TRBJ2-5,.,TRBD1,TGTGCCAGCAGTTCCCCGGGACAGGGACTAGAGACCCAGTACTTC,CASSSPGQGLETQYF
TRBV6-5,TRBJ1-1,once,.,TGTGCCAGCAGTAGGGGGGGCAAGGCTTTCTTT,CASSRGGKAFF
TRBV7-6,TRBJ2-5,once,.,TGTGCCAGCAGCTTTTCAGGGGAGGGGGAGACCCAGTACTTC,CASSFSGEGETQYF
TRBV18,TRBJ2-2,.,TRBD2,TGTGCCAGCTCACCAAAATCTAGCGGGATCGGGGAGCTGTTTTTT,CASSPKSSGIGELFF
TRBV6-1,TRBJ2-1,.,TRBD2,TGTGCCAGCGGCGGGGGTCACAATGAGCAGTTCTTC,CASGGGHNEQFF
TRBV18,TRBJ1-5,.,.,TGTGCCAGCTCACTAGGACAGCTTCCCGGCGAGCCCCAGCATTTT,CASSLGQLPGEPQHF
TRBV6-5,TRBJ2-1,.,.,TGTGCCAGCAGTTACTTACGGGGGAATGAGCAGTTCTTC,CASSYLRGNEQFF
TRBV19,TRBJ2-1,.,.,TGTGCCAGTACCCCCACTTGGGGGGACAGTCAGTTCTTC,CASTPTWGDSQFF
TRBV5-1,TRBJ2-7,.,.,TGCGCCAGCAGCTTGGACGGTCGGGACGAGCAGTACTTC,CASSLDGRDEQYF
TRBV27,TRBJ1-1,medium-sized,.,TGTGCCAGCAGTAAACAGGGAAACACTGAAGCTTTCTTT,CASSKQGNTEAFF
TRBV4-2,TRBJ2-3,.,.,TGTGCCAGCAGCCAGGGACTCTCCACAGATACGCAGTATTTT,CASSQGLSTDTQYF